The 30 T cell receptor beta chains given below trace back to one sample, sequenced in a study of PD-L1 blockade in urothelial cancer. Sequenced by immunoSEQ multiplex PCR; TCRdb stores in-frame clones only, minus some. The repertoire includes more than 40,000 clones, about 86% of them detected once, and roughly 16% sits in the top ten. The sample consisted of PBMCs, taken around atezolizumab (anti-PD-L1) treatment. These TCRs come from a man aged 55-75 years with urothelial cancer.

This clone was counted a few times. V is TRBV30 and J is TRBJ1-2; D is uncertain. The CDR3 sequence is 11 residues long. The ends were cut back, 0 bases at V and 7 bases at J, with 6 bases in the middle. Germline V gives CDR1 GTSNPN, CDR2 SVGIG (reference sequence). The CDR3 nucleotides read TGTGCCTGGAGTGTACAGAGTGGCTACACCTTC. This sequence encodes CAWSVQSGYTF.

CDR3 coding DNA: TGTGCCAGCAGCTTGCGGACTAGCACCTACAATGAGCAGTTCTTC. Translated, it gives CASSLRTSTYNEQFF. The V call is TRBV11-2, the J call TRBJ2-1; 8 positions agree with TRBD2. The CDR3 runs to 15 residues. The V and J ends lost 3 bases and 2 bases, in that order; junction bases with no gene match: 3. Per the germline V gene, CDR1 is SGHAT and CDR2 is FQNNGV.

This rearrangement joins TRBV28 to TRBJ1-5; 8 bases line up with TRBD1. The CDR3 has 13 residues. The germline V gene has CDR1 MDHEN and CDR2 SYDVKM. V lost 6 bases, J lost 5 bases, and 3 bases stayed unmatched. The CDR3 region has the DNA TGTGCCAGCAGCATACAGGGGGATCAGCCCCAGCATTTT. Protein product: CASSIQGDQPQHF.

The genes are TRBV5-4 and TRBJ1-1; D is perhaps TRBD1 (6 bases). Deletions cut 0 bases from V and 1 base from J, with 16 bases between. This CDR3 region has 17 residues. Germline V gives CDR1 SGHNT, CDR2 YYREEE (reference sequence). CDR3 bases: TGTGCCAGCAGCTTGGGACAGGCGAGGTCGCAGAACACTGAAGCTTTCTTT. This codes for CASSLGQARSQNTEAFF.

This chain uses TRBV4-3 with TRBJ1-1; D is undetermined. The CDR3 spans 15 residues. Germline loops: CDR1 LGHNA, CDR2 YSLEER. Trimming took off 5 bases at V and 0 bases at J, with 13 bases between the two ends. The CDR3 sequence is CASSTNPFMNTEAFF. Written as DNA, the CDR3 is TGCGCCAGCAGCACTAACCCTTTTATGAACACTGAAGCTTTCTTT.

The chain uses TRBV14 and TRBJ2-1; D not certain. Germline assignment: CDR1 SGHDN and CDR2 FVKESK. The CDR3 totals 16 residues. The V end lost 0 bases, the J end lost 8 bases, and 17 bases lay between the germline ends. CDR3 residues: CASSQEFLGSGDEQFF. The CDR3 region has the DNA TGTGCCAGCAGCCAAGAATTTCTAGGCAGTGGCGATGAGCAGTTCTTC.

The chain has TRBV6-5 and TRBJ1-1; 7 nucleotides agree with TRBD1. The CDR3 is made up of 16 amino acids. V shed 2 bases, J shed 5 bases, and the junction held 11 bases outside the gene matches. Germline loops: CDR1 MNHEY, CDR2 SVGAGI. The CDR3 nucleotides are TGTGCCAGCAGTTACCCATCGGCAGGGGGAAAAACTGAAGCTTTCTTT. Translated, it gives CASSYPSAGGKTEAFF.

This clone has only one observation. This chain uses TRBV19 with TRBJ2-7, with TRBD1 identical over 9 bases. This CDR3 region has 14 residues. Germline V CDR1 and CDR2: LNHDA, SQIVND (reference sequence). V dropped 8 bases and J dropped 4; count of bases not matched to a gene: 9. The CDR3 coding sequence is TGTGCCAGTTCCCCGGGACAGGGTAATTACGAGCAGTACTTC. Translating gives CASSPGQGNYEQYF.

The chain links TRBV4-3 to TRBJ2-7, with a tentative D call TRBD2 (5 bases). The CDR3 is 14 residues long. V lost 6 bases and J lost 0, with 12 bases in between. Germline V gene sequence: CDR1 LGHNA, CDR2 YSLEER. CDR3 bases: TGCGCCAGCAGGCGGGTAGCGTCCTCCTACGAGCAGTACTTC. Encoded protein: CASRRVASSYEQYF.

In its sample, this clone was seen once. The rearrangement joins TRBV5-6 to TRBJ1-5, with 7 bases identical to TRBD1. CDR3 size: 13 residues. Germline assignment: CDR1 SGHDT and CDR2 YYEEEE. V lost 4 bases and J lost 5; bases outside the gene matches: 3. DNA of the CDR3: TGTGCCAGCAGCCTCGGACAGGATCAGCCCCAGCATTTT. This gives the protein CASSLGQDQPQHF.

The chain employs TRBV14 and TRBJ2-4; 10 bases match TRBD1. This CDR3 is built from 15 residues. CDR1 is SGHDN, CDR2 FVKESK, per germline. The junction had 8 bases not matched to a gene; V was cut back by 5 bases and J by 7 bases. CDR3 coding DNA: TGTGCCAGCAGCGGATCCGGGACAGGGGTTAACATTCAGTACTTC. It encodes CASSGSGTGVNIQYF.

This chain joins TRBV6-5 and TRBJ2-2; no reliable D call. Germline V gene lookup returns CDR1 MNHEY and CDR2 SVGAGI. V lost 6 bases and J lost 0, with 8 bases in between. The CDR3 runs 14 residues. CDR3 coding DNA: TGTGCCAGCAGATTAGCTTCGAACACCGGGGAGCTGTTTTTT. This encodes CASRLASNTGELFF.

The genes are TRBV11-3 and TRBJ2-1; 11 bases map to TRBD2. This CDR3 has 17 residues. V shed 0 bases and J 7 bases; nucleotides not matched to a gene: 8. Germline-derived CDR1 and CDR2 are SGHNT and YENEEA. In nucleotides, the CDR3 is TGTGCCAGCAGCTTAGAGTTTCTAGCGGGAGGCGGAAATGAGCAGTTCTTC. Amino acids: CASSLEFLAGGGNEQFF.

The V call is TRBV11-2, the J call TRBJ2-7; 8 bases are a match to TRBD1. The trim removed 0 bases at V and 2 bases at J, leaving 3 bases unmatched. CDR3 size: 15 residues. Germline loops: CDR1 SGHAT, CDR2 FQNNGV. This CDR3 is CASSLDLDRAYEQYF. In DNA, the CDR3 is TGTGCCAGCAGCTTAGATTTGGACAGGGCCTACGAGCAGTACTTC. The complete variable domain, with remaining parts taken from reference TRBV11-2 and TRBJ2-7, reads EAGVAQSPRYKIIEKRQSVAFWCNPISGHATLYWYQQILGQGPKLLIQFQNNGVVDDSQLPKDRFSAERLKGVDSTLKIQPAKLEDSAVYLCASSLDLDRAYEQYFGPGTRLTVT.

V gene TRBV13 combines with J gene TRBJ2-2, with D unclear. The germline V gene has CDR1 PRHDT and CDR2 FYEKMQ (reference sequence). V was cut by 5 bases and J by 4 bases, with 11 bases left in between. The CDR3 has 14 amino acids. CDR3 residues: CASSKLSSTGELFF. The CDR3 region has the DNA TGTGCCAGCAGCAAATTATCTTCCACCGGGGAGCTGTTTTTT.

This rearrangement joins TRBV9 to TRBJ2-7, with 8 positions matching TRBD1. This CDR3 has 14 residues. Germline values: CDR1 SGDLS, CDR2 YYNGEE. Losses at the gene ends were 4 bases for V and 1 base for J; bases not matched to a gene: 4. The CDR3 region has the DNA TGTGCCAGCAGCTTTGACAGGGGATCCTACGAGCAGTACTTC. Its translation is CASSFDRGSYEQYF.

The gene calls are TRBV7-9 and TRBJ2-1, with 11 bases that match TRBD1. V was pared by 1 base and J by 8 bases, with 7 bases of the junction left unmatched. The CDR3 is 16 residues long. CDR1 and CDR2 (germline): SEHNR, FQNEAQ (reference sequence). This CDR3 is CASSLGPGTGGYEQFF. As DNA, the CDR3 is TGTGCCAGCAGCTTAGGACCCGGGACAGGGGGTTATGAGCAGTTCTTC.

The chain recombines TRBV7-9 with TRBJ2-6, with D uncertain. Germline CDR1 and CDR2: SEHNR and FQNEAQ (reference sequence). Trimming stripped 5 bases from V and 6 bases from J, with 17 bases between. The CDR3 consists of 16 residues. CDR3 protein: CASSPGLSPAANVLTF. CDR3 sequence (DNA): TGTGCCAGCAGCCCCGGTTTGAGCCCTGCGGCCAACGTCCTGACTTTC.

This chain links TRBV28 with TRBJ2-1; 8 bases map to TRBD2. V shed 4 bases, J shed 8 bases, and the junction held 10 bases outside the gene matches. The CDR3 contains 15 residues. Germline V gene data show CDR1 as MDHEN and CDR2 as SYDVKM. CDR3 amino acids: CASSSPGGPIYEQFF. CDR3 coding DNA: TGTGCCAGCAGTTCTCCGGGAGGGCCTATCTATGAGCAGTTCTTC.

V and J are TRBV7-8 and TRBJ2-6; tentatively, D is TRBD1 (5 bases). Trimming took off 1 base at V and 4 bases at J, with 14 bases between the two ends. This CDR3 region has 17 residues. Germline loops: CDR1 SGHVS, CDR2 FQNEAQ. CDR3 sequence (DNA): TGTGCCAGCAGCTTAGGATGGGTGGGGCCCGGGGCCAACGTCCTGACTTTC. Its protein product is CASSLGWVGPGANVLTF.

This clone occurred a few times. V usage is TRBV28 and J usage is TRBJ1-2, with 11 bases lining up with TRBD1. J lost 14 bases, V lost 5 bases, and 19 bases had no gene match. This CDR3 is built from 16 residues. CDR1 and CDR2 from the germline V gene are MDHEN and SYDVKM. This CDR3 is CASSPNDWTGGRAWTF. The CDR3 DNA reads TGTGCCAGCAGTCCAAATGACTGGACAGGGGGCCGGGCCTGGACCTTC.

V and J are TRBV9 and TRBJ2-3, with 12 bases identical to TRBD2. The CDR3 is 17 residues long. Germline V CDR1 and CDR2: SGDLS, YYNGEE. V shed 4 bases, J shed 5 bases, and the junction held 11 bases outside the gene matches. The CDR3 region has the DNA TGTGCCAGCAGCCCGGGGGGTCTAGCGGGAGGGGGAGATACGCAGTATTTT. It is translated as CASSPGGLAGGGDTQYF.

The chain uses TRBV7-8 and TRBJ1-6; tentatively, D is TRBD1 (6 bases). Germline V gives CDR1 SGHVS, CDR2 FQNEAQ. This CDR3 comprises 13 residues. V was cut by 1 base and J by 12 bases, with 10 bases left in between. CDR3 in amino acids: CASSLGTVRPLHF. CDR3 bases: TGTGCCAGCAGCTTAGGGACAGTCAGACCCCTCCACTTT.

The chain carries TRBV5-4 and TRBJ2-7; D is possibly TRBD2 (5 bases). V was trimmed by 4 bases and J by 8 bases, leaving 25 bases between them. The germline CDR1 and CDR2 sequences are SGHNT and YYREEE (reference sequence). The CDR3 runs 16 residues. The CDR3 protein is CASSLGVSAAPRQQYF. The CDR3, as DNA: TGTGCCAGCAGCCTGGGCGTATCAGCGGCTCCTCGGCAGCAGTACTTC. Filled out from reference TRBV5-4 and TRBJ2-7, the complete variable domain reads ETGVTQSPTHLIKTRGQQVTLRCSSQSGHNTVSWYQQALGQGPQFIFQYYREEENGRGNFPPRFSGLQFPNYSSELNVNALELDDSALYLCASSLGVSAAPRQQYFGPGTRLTVT.

The rearrangement joins TRBV4-3 to TRBJ2-2; 12 nucleotides match TRBD2. CDR1 is LGHNA, CDR2 YSLEER, per germline. The CDR3 loop spans 17 amino acids. Trimming took 5 bases from V and 5 from J; bases not matched to a gene: 9. In DNA, the CDR3 is TGCGCCAGCAGCGACCGGACTAGCGGGATGGTTACCGGGGAGCTGTTTTTT. It translates to CASSDRTSGMVTGELFF.

The rearrangement uses TRBV5-8 and TRBJ1-2, with D maybe TRBD1 (6 bases). Per germline, CDR1 SGHTS and CDR2 YDEGEE. Deletions cut 0 bases from V and 5 bases from J, with 14 bases between. The CDR3 consists of 15 residues. DNA of the CDR3: TGTGCCAGCAGCTTGGTTAGGGGGACGAAATATGGCTACACCTTC. This translates into CASSLVRGTKYGYTF. The full variable domain, with the rest looked up from reference TRBV5-8 and TRBJ1-2, is EAGVTQSPTHLIKTRGQQATLRCSPISGHTSVYWYQQALGLGLQFLLWYDEGEERNRGNFPPRFSGRQFPNYSSELNVNALELEDSALYLCASSLVRGTKYGYTFGSGTRLTVV.

CDR3 nucleotides: TGCGCCAGCAGGGAGGGTTTGCGTCAGGCAGATACGCAGTATTTT. This translates into CASREGLRQADTQYF. V usage is TRBV5-1 and J usage is TRBJ2-3; possibly TRBD2 for D (6 bases). The CDR3 runs 15 residues. V dropped 5 bases and J dropped 4 bases, with 17 bases sitting between them. Per the germline V gene, CDR1 is SGHRS and CDR2 is YFSETQ.

In its sample, this clone was seen a few times. This sequence joins TRBV5-4 and TRBJ1-5; D ambiguous. Between the trimmed V and J ends, which lost 3 bases and 2 bases, there was a span of 6 bases. The germline CDR1 and CDR2 sequences are SGHNT and YYREEE (reference sequence). This CDR3 is 13 amino acids long. CDR3 bases: TGTGCCAGCAGCTACGAGGGCAATCAGCCCCAGCATTTT. It specifies CASSYEGNQPQHF.

The sample holds one count of this clone. This chain connects TRBV2 to TRBJ2-2; the D is unclear. CDR3 length equals 14 residues. The germline gives CDR1 SNHLY, CDR2 FYNNEI. Trimming removed 2 bases from V and 2 bases from J, with 6 bases in between. CDR3 amino acids: CASSERENTGELFF. The CDR3 coding sequence is TGTGCCAGCAGTGAACGAGAAAACACCGGGGAGCTGTTTTTT.

V gene TRBV30 combines with J gene TRBJ2-5; D gene uncertain. This CDR3 spans 12 amino acids. V was trimmed by 2 bases and J by 1 base, leaving 5 bases between them. The germline CDR1 and CDR2 sequences are GTSNPN and SVGIG (reference sequence). The chain's CDR3 is CAWSPVQETQYF. CDR3 DNA sequence: TGTGCCTGGAGTCCGGTCCAAGAGACCCAGTACTTC.